This T cell receptor (beta chain) appears in the sequencing data of a study of early T cells in non-severe SARS-CoV-2 infection. For the study at large: Unpaired chains resulted from sequencing bulk RNA of unsorted whole blood. Study-level results: In VDJdb matching, anti-spike CD8 responses were favored while private and CD4 specificities went missing.

Individual cDNA molecules received unique molecular identifiers during library preparation. TCRdb re-analysed the 5' RACE reads in MiXCR, keeping a single row per CDR3 protein. This sample has 64,000 or so distinct CDR3 sequences; approximately 10% occur once, and the top ten carry roughly 3%. CDR1 MNHNS and CDR2 SASEGT come from the germline V gene. V lost 2 bases to trimming and J lost 2 bases, with 10 bases between them. This CDR3 has 14 residues. In regard to this clonotype: Its target is not known.

The TCR originated in an adult who was a healthcare worker with PCR-confirmed SARS-CoV-2 infection or an uninfected control (not recorded which). This sequence joins TRBV6-1 and TRBJ2-7, with D maybe TRBD1 (7 bases). This specimen consisted of whole blood, obtained at baseline. The CDR3: CASSEQGGAYEQYF. The CDR3 DNA follows: TGTGCCAGCAGTGAACAGGGGGGTGCCTACGAGCAGTACTTC.